The 25 T cell receptor beta chains listed next were all sequenced from one sample in a study of Tregs in tolerant kidney transplant recipients. TCRdb's table, derived via immunoSEQ multiplex PCR, lists solely in-frame clones and lacks some. Here the sample table reports roughly 53,000 clones. Sequenced material: CD4+ T cells from blood, taken before the transplant. The receptors were sampled from a human donor who received a combined kidney and bone marrow transplant.

Comment on this clone: The read terminates 3 residues before the CDR3 end, so the remaining end is supplied by the germline J gene. The rearrangement links TRBV7-8 to TRBJ2-2; 8 bases map to TRBD2. Unmatched junction bases numbered 7, after V lost 5 bases and J lost 5 bases. The germline gives CDR1 SGHVS, CDR2 FQNEAQ. This CDR3 comprises 15 residues. CDR3 in amino acids: CASSPGLALTGELFF. CDR3 bases read: TGTGCCAGCAGCCCCGGACTAGCTTTGACCGGGGAG.

Concerning this clone itself: The sequenced fragment ends 3 residues before the CDR3 boundary, so the rest is inferred from the germline J gene. The genes are TRBV7-9 and TRBJ2-2, with 9 bases lining up with TRBD1. The CDR3 loop spans 15 amino acids. The germline V gene encodes CDR1 SEHNR and CDR2 FQNEAQ (reference sequence). Losses at the gene ends were 5 bases for V and 5 bases for J; bases not matched to a gene: 6. CDR3 DNA, as far as it was read: TGTGCCAGCAGCGTACAGGGGGCCGGAACCGGGGAG. This gives the protein CASSVQGAGTGE. The CDR3 in its entirety is CASSVQGAGTGELFF.

In regard to this clone: Read data end 3 residues before the CDR3 end; the end is taken from the germline J gene. The chain employs TRBV19 and TRBJ2-7, with D perhaps matching TRBD2 (6 bases). Germline loops: CDR1 LNHDA, CDR2 SQIVND (reference sequence). V lost 5 bases to trimming and J lost 3 bases, with 11 bases between them. The CDR3 is 13 residues long. The CDR3 sequence is CASSCGDRYEQYF. CDR3 DNA, as far as it was read: TGTGCCAGTAGTTGCGGGGACCGCTACGAG. The variable domain in full, with the rest retrieved from reference TRBV19 and TRBJ2-7, is DGGITQSPKYLFRKEGQNVTLSCEQNLNHDAMYWYRQDPGQGLRLIYYSQIVNDFQKGDIAEGYSVSREKKESFPLTVTSAQKNPTAFYLCASSCGDRYEQYFGPGTRLTVT.

Comments on this clone: The read gets to within 3 residues of the CDR3 end, and the germline J gene fills in the rest. V is TRBV2 and J is TRBJ2-5; D is uncertain. The CDR3 has 13 amino acids. Trimming removed 1 base at V and 5 bases at J, with 8 bases between. CDR1 SNHLY and CDR2 FYNNEI come from the germline V gene. This CDR3 reads CASSEVHRETQYF. CDR3 bases read: TGTGCCAGCAGTGAAGTCCACCGGGAGACC. The whole variable domain, filled in from reference TRBV2 and TRBJ2-5, reads EPEVTQTPSHQVTQMGQEVILRCVPISNHLYFYWYRQILGQKVEFLVSFYNNEISEKSEIFDDQFSVERPDGSNFTLKIRSTKLEDSAMYFCASSEVHRETQYFGPGTRLLVL.

On this clone itself: The read terminates 3 residues before the CDR3 end, so the remaining end is supplied by the germline J gene. The chain links TRBV10-3 to TRBJ2-6; D is uncertain. Germline V gives CDR1 ENHRY, CDR2 SYGVKD. V was pared by 8 bases and J by 4 bases, with 6 bases between. The CDR3 is 12 amino acids. The CDR3 DNA, read in part, is TGTGCCATCCACGGGGGGGCCAACGTC. Encoded protein: CAIHGGANV. The full CDR3 is CAIHGGANVLTF.

About this clone itself: With the read ending 3 residues before the CDR3 end, the germline J gene is used to fill in that end. The chain is built from TRBV5-5 and TRBJ1-4; D gene unclear. Germline assignment: CDR1 SGHKS and CDR2 YYEKEE (reference sequence). V was pared by 4 bases and J by 7 bases, with 17 bases between. The CDR3 is 15 residues long. The CDR3 DNA, read in part, is TGTGCCAGCAGCCCACGGGTGGGTGTGGGTGAAAAA. This sequence encodes CASSPRVGVGEK. The entire CDR3 protein reads CASSPRVGVGEKLFF.

In regard to this clone: The read halts 3 residues ahead of the CDR3 end, with the missing end drawn from the germline J gene. The chain uses TRBV6-2 or TRBV6-3 and TRBJ2-7; 9 positions match TRBD2. This CDR3 comprises 15 residues. Germline values: CDR1 MNHEY, CDR2 SVGEGT. Trimming took 2 bases from V and 2 from J; bases not matched to a gene: 4. The CDR3 DNA, read in part, is TGTGCCAGCAGTTACCGGTCTAGCGGGGCCTACGAG. It yields the protein CASSYRSSGAYE. The whole CDR3 protein is CASSYRSSGAYEQYF.

For this clone: With the read ending 3 residues before the CDR3 end, the germline J gene is used to fill in that end. The chain has TRBV7-6 and TRBJ2-7, with 9 bases that match TRBD1. The CDR3 sequence is 14 residues long. Per germline, CDR1 SGHVS and CDR2 FNYEAQ. V shed 3 bases and J 5 bases; nucleotides not matched to a gene: 5. The CDR3 DNA, read in part, is TGTGCCAGCAGCTTTGAGGGACAGGGCCACGAG. It codes for CASSFEGQGHE. The full-length CDR3 reads as CASSFEGQGHEQYF.

Note on this clone: The sequence runs out 3 residues before the end of the CDR3; the remainder is reconstructed from the germline J gene. The chain has TRBV2 and TRBJ2-7, with 11 bases matching TRBD2. V shed 2 bases and J 5 bases; nucleotides not matched to a gene: 5. The germline gives CDR1 SNHLY, CDR2 FYNNEI. This CDR3 has 15 residues. The CDR3 bases that were read are TGTGCCAGCAGTGAACGTAGCGGGGGGGCTCACGAG. Translated, it gives CASSERSGGAHE. The entire CDR3 sequence reads CASSERSGGAHEQYF.

Concerning this clone itself: Read coverage stops 3 residues before the CDR3 terminus; the germline J gene supplies the remainder. The chain uses TRBV20-1 and TRBJ2-5; no reliable D call. The CDR3 has 15 amino acids. The V end was cut by 1 base, the J end by 5 bases, with 17 bases between. CDR1 DFQATT and CDR2 SNEGSKA come from the germline V gene (reference sequence). Here the CDR3 reads CSARAPKGLEETQYF. Partial CDR3 DNA: TGCAGTGCTAGAGCCCCGAAAGGCCTTGAGGAGACC.

A remark on this clone: The read finishes 3 residues shy of the CDR3 end, and the germline J gene is used to complete it. The chain carries TRBV2 and TRBJ2-2; tentative D call: TRBD2 (6 bases). This CDR3 comprises 14 residues. The germline V gene encodes CDR1 SNHLY and CDR2 FYNNEI. The germline V and J ends were trimmed by 7 bases and 5 bases, with 14 bases remaining between them. CDR3 DNA, as far as it was read: TGTGCCAGCACCCCACACGGAGGGACCGGGGAG. As protein: CASTPHGGTGE. The full CDR3 is CASTPHGGTGELFF.

This chain's CDR3 is CASSENRDYGYTF. CDR3 DNA, as far as it was read: TGCGCCAGCAGTGAGAACAGAGATTATGGC. The rearrangement joins TRBV10-1 to TRBJ1-2, with D hard to call. The observed sequence ends 3 residues before the CDR3 terminus, with the missing tail filled in from the germline J gene. Germline assignment: CDR1 WNHNN and CDR2 SYGVQD (reference sequence). The V gene lost 2 bases and the J gene lost 5 bases, with 9 bases spanning the gap. The CDR3 has 13 residues.

A note on this clone: The CDR3 end lies 3 residues beyond the end of the read and is filled in from the germline J gene. The rearrangement joins TRBV19 to TRBJ2-4, with D possibly matching TRBD1 (5 bases). CDR1 and CDR2 (germline): LNHDA, SQIVND (reference sequence). Trimming shortened V by 9 bases and J by 8 bases, and 20 bases separated the two germline ends. The CDR3 spans 14 residues. The sequenced CDR3 bases are TGTGCCAGCCACGACAGAGGAGATACGGACATT. This codes for CASHDRGDTDI. The full CDR3 protein is CASHDRGDTDIQYF.

Of note for this clone: The CDR3 end falls 3 residues outside the read, so it is completed with the germline J gene. The chain couples TRBV20-1 to TRBJ2-2; D ambiguous. Germline V lookup: CDR1 DFQATT, CDR2 SNEGSKA (reference sequence). Trimming took off 6 bases at V and 6 bases at J, with 17 bases between the two ends. CDR3 length equals 14 residues. CDR3 protein: CSALAVNGAGELFF. The sequenced part of the CDR3 DNA is TGCAGTGCCCTCGCGGTCAACGGCGCCGGGGAG.

As to this clone: The CDR3 goes on 3 residues after the read ends, and that part is filled in from the germline J gene. The V and J genes are TRBV30 and TRBJ2-6; unclear D gene. The CDR3 contains 14 residues. Trimming took 3 bases from V and 1 from J, leaving 7 bases between them. Germline-derived CDR1 and CDR2 are GTSNPN and SVGIG (reference sequence). CDR3 loop: CAWRRESGANVLTF. The sequenced part of the CDR3 DNA is TGTGCCTGGAGGCGAGAGTCTGGGGCCAACGTC. Full variable domain (rest looked up from reference TRBV30 and TRBJ2-6): SQTIHQWPATLVQPVGSPLSLECTVEGTSNPNLYWYRQAAGRGLQLLFYSVGIGQISSEVPQNLSASRPQDRQFILSSKKLLLSDSGFYLCAWRRESGANVLTFGAGSRLTVL.

To note about this clone: The read terminates 3 residues ahead of where the CDR3 ends, so the germline J gene completes it. This chain connects TRBV29-1 to TRBJ2-3; D possibly corresponds to TRBD2 (6 bases). The CDR3 contains 13 residues. Germline loops: CDR1 SQVTM, CDR2 ANQGSEA. Trimming removed 7 bases at V and 2 bases at J, with 13 bases between. The CDR3 sequence: CSAAGYSTDTQYF. The part of the CDR3 DNA that was read is TGCAGCGCGGCGGGGTACTCCACAGATACG.

A word on this clone: The CDR3 goes on 3 residues after the read ends, and that part is filled in from the germline J gene. This sequence joins TRBV7-2 and TRBJ1-2, with 8 positions matching TRBD1. The CDR3 is made up of 14 amino acids. Germline CDR1 reads SGHTA; CDR2 reads FQGNSA. J gave up 4 bases and V 6 bases, and 7 bases lay outside the gene matches. CDR3 in amino acids: CASSSDRVGYGYTF. CDR3 DNA (partial): TGTGCCAGCAGTTCGGACAGGGTAGGCTATGGC.

For this clone: The read ends 3 residues early relative to the CDR3; the germline J gene fills the gap. The chain is built from TRBV7-8 and TRBJ1-5; a possible D gene is TRBD1 (6 bases). Deletions cut 1 base from V and 4 bases from J, with 14 bases between. Germline V gene sequence: CDR1 SGHVS, CDR2 FQNEAQ. CDR3 size: 16 residues. The part of the CDR3 DNA that was read is TGTGCCAGCAGCTTAGGGGGGCCCACCGGGAATCAGCCC. It encodes CASSLGGPTGNQP. The CDR3, in full, reads CASSLGGPTGNQPQHF.

A word on this clone: The read halts 3 residues ahead of the CDR3 end, with the missing end drawn from the germline J gene. The rearrangement links TRBV7-8 to TRBJ1-2; D is unresolved. This CDR3 is built from 12 residues. V was cut by 1 base and J by 4 bases, with 4 bases left in between. Per the germline V gene, CDR1 is SGHVS and CDR2 is FQNEAQ. The chain's CDR3 is CASSLDSYGYTF. The DNA read from the CDR3 is TGTGCCAGCAGCTTAGATAGCTATGGC.

As to this clone: The read stops 3 residues short of the end of the CDR3; the missing end is completed from the germline J gene. The V gene is TRBV18, the J gene TRBJ2-7; 7 bases line up with TRBD2. Trimming at V came to 3 bases and at J to 5 bases, leaving 13 bases not matched to a gene. This CDR3 is built from 16 residues. From germline, CDR1 is KGHSH and CDR2 LQKENI. This CDR3 reads CASSPVLGGRRNEQYF. CDR3 DNA, as far as it was read: TGTGCCAGCTCACCCGTACTTGGCGGGAGACGGAACGAG.

A note on this clone: The CDR3 end lies 3 residues beyond the end of the read and is filled in from the germline J gene. The chain couples TRBV5-1 to TRBJ2-3; 7 bases map to TRBD2. In germline, CDR1 is SGHRS, CDR2 YFSETQ. This CDR3 is 16 amino acids long. J gave up 2 bases and V 4 bases, and 10 bases lay outside the gene matches. CDR3 residues: CASSPGPAGITDTQYF. CDR3 bases read: TGCGCCAGCAGCCCTGGCCCAGCGGGGATCACAGATACG.

Comment on this clone: The read is 3 residues too short to cover the CDR3 end, so that end is filled in from the germline J gene. The rearrangement links TRBV5-6 to TRBJ2-1; D not resolved. This CDR3 has 13 residues. The V end lost 4 bases, the J end lost 0 bases, and 5 bases lay between the germline ends. Germline V CDR1 and CDR2: SGHDT, YYEEEE. The covered CDR3 bases are TGTGCCAGCAGCCGAGGCTCCTACAATGAG. Protein: CASSRGSYNE. Given in full, the CDR3 is CASSRGSYNEQFF.

As for this clone: The read finishes 3 residues shy of the CDR3 end, and the germline J gene is used to complete it. The chain has TRBV10-3 and TRBJ1-3; no definite D call. The V gene lost 6 bases and the J gene lost 0 bases, with 12 bases spanning the gap. Germline values: CDR1 ENHRY, CDR2 SYGVKD. The CDR3 spans 15 residues. Partial CDR3 DNA: TGTGCCATCAGCGACTGGTTGGCCTCTGGAAACACC. This codes for CAISDWLASGNT. The complete CDR3 reads CAISDWLASGNTIYF.

With respect to this clone: The read falls 3 residues short of the CDR3 end, and the missing part is taken from the germline J gene. The gene calls are TRBV7-6 and TRBJ2-7; 10 bases agree with TRBD2. Germline CDR1 reads SGHVS; CDR2 reads FNYEAQ. V shed 1 base, J shed 4 bases, and the junction held 4 bases outside the gene matches. This CDR3 is 15 amino acids long. The part of the CDR3 DNA that was read is TGTGCCAGCAGCTTAGGGCCTAGCGGGAGTTACGAG. It encodes CASSLGPSGSYE. In full, the CDR3 is CASSLGPSGSYEQYF. The variable domain in full, completed from reference TRBV7-6 and TRBJ2-7, reads GAGVSQSPRYKVTKRGQDVALRCDPISGHVSLYWYRQALGQGPEFLTYFNYEAQQDKSGLPNDRFSAERPEGSISTLTIQRTEQRDSAMYRCASSLGPSGSYEQYFGPGTRLTVT.

The covered CDR3 bases are TGCAGCGCCCAACTCCTGCATGGC. It specifies CSAQLLHG. The CDR3 as a whole reads CSAQLLHGYTF. V is TRBV29-1 and J is TRBJ1-2; unclear D gene. With the read ending 3 residues before the CDR3 end, the germline J gene is used to fill in that end. This CDR3 is built from 11 residues. The germline V gene encodes CDR1 SQVTM and CDR2 ANQGSEA. Trimming cost V 7 bases and J 6 bases, with 12 bases left between them.